What follows are 9 T cell receptor beta chains derived from one specimen sequenced in a study of CD8+ T cells in alopecia areata. Following extraction, RNA underwent reverse transcription to cDNA, which served as the sequencing template. The protocol was immunoSEQ multiplex PCR, while the TCRdb copy is restricted to in-frame clones and leaves out a portion. The sample shows around 200,000 clones, about 55% of them seen only once. Described treatment: oral pan-JAK inhibitor, 5-10 mg twice daily. Sequenced here: CD8+ T cells sorted from blood, sampled at week 24, from a patient treated with tofacitinib. These receptors all stem from a human donor with alopecia areata.

This clone has only a few counts. V is TRBV10-3 and J is TRBJ2-3; 8 bases are shared with TRBD2. V gave up 6 bases and J gave up 2 bases; unmatched junction bases: 16. CDR1 ENHRY and CDR2 SYGVKD come from the germline V gene. The CDR3 is made up of 18 amino acids. CDR3 region: CAISPLSGGGLTTDTQYF. CDR3 coding DNA: TGTGCCATCAGCCCCCTAAGCGGGGGTGGTTTAACCACAGATACGCAGTATTTT.

V and J are TRBV13 and TRBJ2-2; 7 positions match TRBD1. This CDR3 region has 15 residues. The germline V gene encodes CDR1 PRHDT and CDR2 FYEKMQ (reference sequence). Trimming removed 5 bases from V and 1 base from J; junction bases left unmatched: 4. CDR3 nucleotide sequence: TGTGCCAGCAGCCCCGGGACAGAGAACACCGGGGAGCTGTTTTTT. Translated: CASSPGTENTGELFF. The variable domain in full, completed from reference TRBV13 and TRBJ2-2, reads AAGVIQSPRHLIKEKRETATLKCYPIPRHDTVYWYQQGPGQDPQFLISFYEKMQSDKGSIPDRFSAQQFSDYHSELNMSSLELGDSALYFCASSPGTENTGELFFGEGSRLTVL.

V and J are TRBV6-6 and TRBJ2-2; D gene ambiguous. The CDR3 loop spans 15 amino acids. The ends were cut back, 0 bases at V and 0 bases at J, with 5 bases in the middle. The V gene's germline CDR1 is MNHNY and CDR2 SVGAGI (reference sequence). The CDR3 DNA is TGTGCCAGCAGTTACTCAGCAGCGAACACCGGGGAGCTGTTTTTT. The encoded protein is CASSYSAANTGELFF.

There are a few counts of this clone. The chain recombines TRBV25-1 with TRBJ1-4; 9 bases align to TRBD1. The CDR3 is 15 amino acids. Germline V gives CDR1 MGHDK, CDR2 SYGVNS. Trimming removed 1 base from V and 7 bases from J; junction bases left unmatched: 4. Written as DNA, the CDR3 is TGTGCCAGCAGTGAATTGGGACAGGGATTTGAAAAACTGTTTTTT. Translation: CASSELGQGFEKLFF.

This chain joins TRBV19 and TRBJ2-7; 8 bases are shared with TRBD2. Germline assignment: CDR1 LNHDA and CDR2 SQIVND (reference sequence). This CDR3 spans 15 amino acids. The trim removed 3 bases at V and 4 bases at J, leaving 8 bases unmatched. CDR3 loop: CASSIELTSGYEQYF. The CDR3 DNA sequence: TGTGCCAGTAGTATCGAGTTAACTAGCGGTTACGAGCAGTACTTC.

This clone came up a few times. The J gene is TRBJ2-5, the V gene TRBV11-2; D perhaps matches TRBD2 (6 bases). CDR1 and CDR2 from the germline V gene are SGHAT and FQNNGV. Trimming left V 1 base short and J 2 bases short, with 11 bases between. The CDR3 loop spans 15 amino acids. The CDR3 region has the DNA TGTGCCAGCAGCTTAGTGGGACTCCTTCAAGAGACCCAGTACTTC. Translating gives CASSLVGLLQETQYF.

The V gene is TRBV7-3, the J gene TRBJ2-2, with D tentatively TRBD1 or TRBD2 (7 bases each). In germline, CDR1 is SGHTA, CDR2 FQGTGA. This CDR3 contains 16 residues. V was shortened by 1 base and J by 5 bases, with 14 bases between the two germline ends. CDR3 DNA: TGTGCCAGCAGCTTAATGGGAGGGGGCGCGACCGGGGAGCTGTTTTTT. Its translation: CASSLMGGGATGELFF.

This clone was picked up a small number of times. The chain combines TRBV29-1 with TRBJ2-1; 9 bases are a match to TRBD2. The CDR3 has 14 residues. Trimming cost V 3 bases and J 8 bases; bases outside gene matches: 8. Germline V gene lookup returns CDR1 SQVTM and CDR2 ANQGSEA. CDR3 residues: CSVEPAGGLDEQFF. CDR3 nucleotide sequence: TGCAGCGTTGAGCCTGCGGGGGGGCTCGATGAGCAGTTCTTC.

The chain recombines TRBV25-1 with TRBJ1-4; D is uncertain. This CDR3 contains 14 residues. The V end lost 4 bases, the J end lost 4 bases, and 10 bases lay between the germline ends. Germline CDR1 and CDR2: MGHDK and SYGVNS. Written as DNA, the CDR3 is TGTGCCAGCAGTGTGCAGAGTTATAATGAAAAACTGTTTTTT. Translating gives CASSVQSYNEKLFF.